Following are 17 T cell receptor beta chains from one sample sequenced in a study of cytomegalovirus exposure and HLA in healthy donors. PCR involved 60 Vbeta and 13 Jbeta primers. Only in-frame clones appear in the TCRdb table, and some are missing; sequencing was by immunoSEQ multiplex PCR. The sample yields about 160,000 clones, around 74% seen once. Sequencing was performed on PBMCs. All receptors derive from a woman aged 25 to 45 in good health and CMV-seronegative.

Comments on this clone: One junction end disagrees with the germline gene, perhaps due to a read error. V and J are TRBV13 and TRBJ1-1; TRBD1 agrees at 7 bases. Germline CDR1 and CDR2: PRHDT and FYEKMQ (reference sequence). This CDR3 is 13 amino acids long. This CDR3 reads CASSSRDSPHPHF. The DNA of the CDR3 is TGTGCCAGCAGCTCCAGGGACAGCCCCCACCCTCACTTT.

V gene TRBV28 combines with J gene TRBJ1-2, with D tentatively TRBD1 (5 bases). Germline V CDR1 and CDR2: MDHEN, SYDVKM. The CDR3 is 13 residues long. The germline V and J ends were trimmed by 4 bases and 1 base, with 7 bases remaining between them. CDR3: CASSSGGNYGYTF. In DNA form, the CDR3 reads TGTGCCAGCAGTTCGGGGGGTAACTATGGCTACACCTTC.

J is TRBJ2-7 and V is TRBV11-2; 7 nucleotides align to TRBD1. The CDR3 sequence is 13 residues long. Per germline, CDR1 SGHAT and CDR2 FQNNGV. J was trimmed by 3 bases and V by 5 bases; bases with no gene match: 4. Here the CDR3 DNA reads TGTGCCAGCAGCCCAGGGGGAAACTACGAGCAGTACTTC. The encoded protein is CASSPGGNYEQYF.

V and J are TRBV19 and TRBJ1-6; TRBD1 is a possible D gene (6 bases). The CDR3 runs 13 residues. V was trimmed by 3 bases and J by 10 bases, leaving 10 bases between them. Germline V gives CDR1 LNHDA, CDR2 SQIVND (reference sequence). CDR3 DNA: TGTGCCAGTAGTATCCCAGGGGAATCACCCCTCCACTTT. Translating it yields CASSIPGESPLHF.

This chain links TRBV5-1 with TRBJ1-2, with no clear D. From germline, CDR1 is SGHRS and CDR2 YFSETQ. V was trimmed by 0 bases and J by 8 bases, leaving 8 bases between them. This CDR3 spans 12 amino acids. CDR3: CASSLAGPGYTF. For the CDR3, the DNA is TGCGCCAGCAGCTTGGCCGGTCCAGGCTACACCTTC.

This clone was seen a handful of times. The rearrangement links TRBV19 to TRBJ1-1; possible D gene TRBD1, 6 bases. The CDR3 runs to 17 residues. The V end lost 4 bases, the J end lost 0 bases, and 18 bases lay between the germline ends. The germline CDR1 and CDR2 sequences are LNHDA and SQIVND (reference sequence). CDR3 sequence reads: CASSTPKGGGMNTEAFF. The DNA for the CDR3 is TGTGCCAGTAGTACCCCCAAAGGGGGAGGGATGAACACTGAAGCTTTCTTT.

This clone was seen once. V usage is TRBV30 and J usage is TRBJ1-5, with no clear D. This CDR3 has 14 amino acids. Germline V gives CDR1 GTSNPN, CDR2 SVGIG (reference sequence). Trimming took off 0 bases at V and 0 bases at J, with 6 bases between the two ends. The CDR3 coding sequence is TGTGCCTGGAGTGTACACGTTAGCAATCAGCCCCAGCATTTT. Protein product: CAWSVHVSNQPQHF.

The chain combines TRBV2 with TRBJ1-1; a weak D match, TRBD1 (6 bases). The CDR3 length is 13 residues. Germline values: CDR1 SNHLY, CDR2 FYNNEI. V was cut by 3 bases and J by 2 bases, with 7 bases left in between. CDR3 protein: CASSEDSNTEAFF. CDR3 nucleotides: TGTGCCAGCAGTGAGGACAGTAACACTGAAGCTTTCTTT.

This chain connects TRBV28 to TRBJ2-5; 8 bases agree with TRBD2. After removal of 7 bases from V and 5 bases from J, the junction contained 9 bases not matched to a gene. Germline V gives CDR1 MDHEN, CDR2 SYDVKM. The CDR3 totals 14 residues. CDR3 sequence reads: CASTGGGPRETQYF. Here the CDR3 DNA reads TGTGCCAGCACGGGCGGGGGGCCGAGGGAGACCCAGTACTTC.

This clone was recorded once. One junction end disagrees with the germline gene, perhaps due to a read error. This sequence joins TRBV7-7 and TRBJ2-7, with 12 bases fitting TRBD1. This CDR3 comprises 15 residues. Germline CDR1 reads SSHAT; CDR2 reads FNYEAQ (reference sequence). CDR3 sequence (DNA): TGTGCTAGCAGCGCCGGGACAGGGGGCACCTACGAGCAGTACTTC. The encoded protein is CASSAGTGGTYEQYF.

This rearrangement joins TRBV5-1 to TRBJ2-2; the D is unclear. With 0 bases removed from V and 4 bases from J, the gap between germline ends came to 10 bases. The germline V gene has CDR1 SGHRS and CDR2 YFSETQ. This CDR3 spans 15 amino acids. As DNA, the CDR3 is TGCGCCAGCAGCTTGGCTGAGACTCTCACCGGGGAGCTGTTTTTT. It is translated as CASSLAETLTGELFF.

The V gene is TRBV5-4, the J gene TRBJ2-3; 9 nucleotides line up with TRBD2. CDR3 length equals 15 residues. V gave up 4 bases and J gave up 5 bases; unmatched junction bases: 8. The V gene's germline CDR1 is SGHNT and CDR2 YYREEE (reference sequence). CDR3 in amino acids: CASSPSGVGRDTQYF. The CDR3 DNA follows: TGTGCCAGCAGCCCTAGCGGGGTGGGGCGAGATACGCAGTATTTT.

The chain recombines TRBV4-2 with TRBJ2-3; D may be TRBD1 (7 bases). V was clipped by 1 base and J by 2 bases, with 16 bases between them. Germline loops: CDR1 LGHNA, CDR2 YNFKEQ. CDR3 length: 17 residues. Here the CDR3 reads CASSQAPGGSHTDTQYF. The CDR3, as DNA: TGTGCCAGCAGCCAAGCGCCAGGGGGGAGCCACACAGATACGCAGTATTTT.

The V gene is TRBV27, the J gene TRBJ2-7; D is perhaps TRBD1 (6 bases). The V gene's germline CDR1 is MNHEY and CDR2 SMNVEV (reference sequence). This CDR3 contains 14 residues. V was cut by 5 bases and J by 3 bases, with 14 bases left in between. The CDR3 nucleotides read TGTGCCAGCAGTCCTGACAGGACAATCTACGAGCAGTACTTC. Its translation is CASSPDRTIYEQYF.

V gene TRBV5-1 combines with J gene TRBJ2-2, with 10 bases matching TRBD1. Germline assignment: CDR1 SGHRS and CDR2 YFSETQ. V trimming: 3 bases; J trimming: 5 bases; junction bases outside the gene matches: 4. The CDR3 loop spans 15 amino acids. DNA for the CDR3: TGCGCCAGCAGCTCCGGGACAGGGGTAACCGGGGAGCTGTTTTTT. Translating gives CASSSGTGVTGELFF.

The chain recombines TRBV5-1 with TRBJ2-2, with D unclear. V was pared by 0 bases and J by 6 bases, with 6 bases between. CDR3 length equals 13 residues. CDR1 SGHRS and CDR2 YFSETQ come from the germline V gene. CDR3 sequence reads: CASSLVQAGELFF. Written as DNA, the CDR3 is TGCGCCAGCAGCTTGGTGCAGGCCGGGGAGCTGTTTTTT.

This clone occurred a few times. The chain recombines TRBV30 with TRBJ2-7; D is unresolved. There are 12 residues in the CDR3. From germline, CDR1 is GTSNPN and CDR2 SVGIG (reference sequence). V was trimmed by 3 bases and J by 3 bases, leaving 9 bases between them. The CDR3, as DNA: TGTGCCTGGAGGAAGTCAGGCTACGAGCAGTACTTC. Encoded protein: CAWRKSGYEQYF. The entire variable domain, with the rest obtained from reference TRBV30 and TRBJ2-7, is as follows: SQTIHQWPATLVQPVGSPLSLECTVEGTSNPNLYWYRQAAGRGLQLLFYSVGIGQISSEVPQNLSASRPQDRQFILSSKKLLLSDSGFYLCAWRKSGYEQYFGPGTRLTVT.